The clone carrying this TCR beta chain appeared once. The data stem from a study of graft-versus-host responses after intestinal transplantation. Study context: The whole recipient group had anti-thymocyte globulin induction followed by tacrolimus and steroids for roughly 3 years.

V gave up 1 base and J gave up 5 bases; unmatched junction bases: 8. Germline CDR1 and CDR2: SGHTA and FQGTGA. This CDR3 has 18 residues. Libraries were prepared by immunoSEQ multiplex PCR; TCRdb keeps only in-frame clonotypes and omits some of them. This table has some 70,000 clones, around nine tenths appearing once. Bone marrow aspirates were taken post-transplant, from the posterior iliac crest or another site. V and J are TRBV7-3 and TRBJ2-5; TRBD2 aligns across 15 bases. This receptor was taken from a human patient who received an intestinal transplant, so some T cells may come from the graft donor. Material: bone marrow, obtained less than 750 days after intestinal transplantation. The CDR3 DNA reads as TGTGCCAGCAGCTTAAAAGGACTAGCGGGGGGGCCGCGGGAGACCCAGTACTTC. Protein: CASSLKGLAGGPRETQYF.